These 3 T cell receptor beta chains came from one sample sequenced in a study of blood T cell repertoires in COVID-19. Data came from immunoSEQ multiplex PCR; TCRdb stores just in-frame clones and leaves some out. Of around 70,000 clones in the sample, about 90% were seen once. The sequenced material came from peripheral blood. These receptors originate from a human donor in a cohort sampled during active COVID-19.

The rearrangement uses TRBV7-9 and TRBJ1-5; 9 bases fit TRBD1. The germline gives CDR1 SEHNR, CDR2 FQNEAQ (reference sequence). The V segment lost 6 bases and the J segment 6 bases; nucleotides outside the gene matches: 9. The CDR3 totals 15 residues. For the CDR3, the DNA is TGTGCCAGCAGTACCGGGACAGGGACTTTTCAGCCCCAGCATTTT. Translated: CASSTGTGTFQPQHF.

This clone was picked up one time. The genes are TRBV12-2 and TRBJ1-6; TRBD1 is the table's D call and was not checked against the DNA. TRBV12-2 is shown as a pseudogene. The CDR3 has 20 amino acids. In nucleotides, the CDR3 is TGTGCAAGTCGCTTATCACCAAGCTCGACAGAGAGCTCCTATAATTCACCCCTCCACTTT. Translated: CASRLSPSSTESSYNSPLHF.

The chain employs TRBV2 and TRBJ1-6; 7 bases fit TRBD1. Germline assignment: CDR1 SNHLY and CDR2 FYNNEI. The CDR3 contains 15 residues. After removal of 7 bases from V and 3 bases from J, the junction contained 6 bases not matched to a gene. CDR3 in amino acids: CASKPQGDYNSPLHF. Written as DNA, the CDR3 is TGTGCCAGCAAACCTCAGGGGGACTATAATTCACCCCTCCACTTT.